This T cell receptor beta chain derives from a study of blood T cell repertoires in COVID-19. On the study more broadly: From T cells, B-cell-depleted T cells, or PBMCs came the material, which was cDNA or gDNA.

As originally analysed: It was from reference gene primer amplification that nucleated cell counts were estimated. Clones were read by immunoSEQ multiplex PCR, and TCRdb kept only the in-frame ones, dropping some. That table furnishes V, J and clone size, whereas the DNA furnished D and trimming. The sample carries roughly 260,000 clones, approximately 80% recorded once. V lost 1 base to trimming and J lost 9 bases; unmatched junction nucleotides: 2. The V gene's germline CDR1 is SGHVS and CDR2 FQNEAQ. The CDR3 spans 13 residues. The source is an elderly woman with active or convalescent COVID-19. Input material: peripheral blood. The J gene is TRBJ2-1, the V gene TRBV7-8; TRBD2 matches at 8 bases. The CDR3 bases are TGTGCCAGCAGCTTAGATCGGGGGGGTGAGCAGTTCTTC. This gives the protein CASSLDRGGEQFF.